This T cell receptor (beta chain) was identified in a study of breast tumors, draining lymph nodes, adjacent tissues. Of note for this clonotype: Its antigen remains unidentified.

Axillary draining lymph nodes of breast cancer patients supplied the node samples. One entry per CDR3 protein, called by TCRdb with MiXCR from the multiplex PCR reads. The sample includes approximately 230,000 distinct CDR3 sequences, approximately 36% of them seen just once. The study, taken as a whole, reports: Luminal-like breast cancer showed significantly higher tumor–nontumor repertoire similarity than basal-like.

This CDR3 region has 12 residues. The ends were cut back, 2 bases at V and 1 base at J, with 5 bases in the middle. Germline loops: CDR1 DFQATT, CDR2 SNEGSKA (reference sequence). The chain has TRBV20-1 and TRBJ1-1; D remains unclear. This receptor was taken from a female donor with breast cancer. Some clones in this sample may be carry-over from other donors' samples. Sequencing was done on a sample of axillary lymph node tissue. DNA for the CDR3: TGCAGTGCTAGAAAACAGAACACTGAAGCTTTCTTT. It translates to CSARKQNTEAFF.